This T cell receptor (beta chain) was identified in a study of blood T cell repertoires in COVID-19. The CDR3 loop spans 11 amino acids. The germline gives CDR1 MNHEY, CDR2 SVGAGI. V lost 6 bases to trimming and J lost 8 bases, with 7 bases between them. Measured with immunoSEQ multiplex PCR; TCRdb has only the in-frame clones, and not every one. The table shows roughly 220,000 clones, with about 80% occurring only once. The sample was peripheral blood. The V call is TRBV6-5, the J call TRBJ1-4; D might be TRBD1 (5 bases). This clonotype originated in a woman aged 30 to 39 who had recovered from COVID-19. CDR3 amino acids: CASRGQEKLFF. The DNA for the CDR3 is TGTGCCAGCAGGGGGCAAGAAAAACTGTTTTTT.